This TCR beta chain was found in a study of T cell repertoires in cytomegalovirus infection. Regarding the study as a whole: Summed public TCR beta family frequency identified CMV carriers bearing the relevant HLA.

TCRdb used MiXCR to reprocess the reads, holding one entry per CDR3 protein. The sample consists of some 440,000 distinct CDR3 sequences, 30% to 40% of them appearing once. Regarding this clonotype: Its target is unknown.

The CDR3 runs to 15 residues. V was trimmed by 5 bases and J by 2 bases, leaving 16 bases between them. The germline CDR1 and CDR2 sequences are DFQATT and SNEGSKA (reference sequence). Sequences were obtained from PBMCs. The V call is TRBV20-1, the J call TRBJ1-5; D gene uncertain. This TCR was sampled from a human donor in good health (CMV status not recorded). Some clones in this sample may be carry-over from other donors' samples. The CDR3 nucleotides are TGCAGTGCTCCCGACCGCAGAGCAGGCAATCAGCCCCAGCATTTT. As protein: CSAPDRRAGNQPQHF.